These T cell receptor beta chains were read from a single sample in a study of T cell responses to AZD1222 COVID-19 vaccine. Measured with immunoSEQ multiplex PCR; TCRdb has only the in-frame clones, and not every one. The sample shows tens of thousands of clones, approximately 80% of them seen only once. Sequencing was performed on peripheral blood, taken on day 0 of AZD1222 vaccination. The source of these receptors is an adult in good health. CDR3s include the opening cysteine and the closing phenylalanine or tryptophan. The order of the fields is D gene, V gene, clone size, J gene, CDR3 DNA, CDR3 protein. A D gene is named only where the DNA matches it firmly. Clone size is given for some rows only: seen once, a few or many times, or a class if the clone is expanded.

>TRBD2|TRBV3-1/TRBV3-2|-|TRBJ2-5
TGTGCCAGCAGCCTTTTTGGTGCGGGAGAAATGAGGGAGACCCAGTACTTC
CASSLFGAGEMRETQYF
>-|TRBV28|-|TRBJ1-2
TGTGCCAGCAGTAACGGGGGGAACATCTATGGCTACACCTTC
CASSNGGNIYGYTF
>-|TRBV6-5|-|TRBJ2-2
TGTGCCAGCAGTCGGCGGCCGCTTACCGGGGAGCTGTTTTTT
CASSRRPLTGELFF
>-|TRBV6-1|-|TRBJ2-1
TGTGCCAGCAGTGAAGCGCCCGGGAGAGGGGAGGATGAGCAGTTCTTC
CASSEAPGRGEDEQFF
>-|TRBV6-5|-|TRBJ1-5
TGTGCCAGCAGTCCCCAGGATAGAAGTCAGCCCCAGCATTTT
CASSPQDRSQPQHF
>-|TRBV30|-|TRBJ1-4
TGTGCCTGGAGTGCTCCGGGACTAGCTAATGAAAAACTGTTTTTT
CAWSAPGLANEKLFF
>-|TRBV4-1|-|TRBJ1-2
TGCGCCAGCAGCCAAGCGGCTAACTATGGCTACACCTTC
CASSQAANYGYTF
>-|TRBV5-1|-|TRBJ2-6
TGCGCCAGCAGCTTGCCCCCGGCCAACGTCCTGACTTTC
CASSLPPANVLTF
>-|TRBV20-1|once|TRBJ1-2
TGCAGGCCCACAGGAGACTATGGCTACACCTTC
CRPTGDYGYTF
>-|TRBV19|-|TRBJ2-1
TGTGCCAGTAGTCTAACGGGATCCCCCTACAATGAGCAGTTCTTC
CASSLTGSPYNEQFF
>TRBD1|TRBV28|-|TRBJ1-6
TGTGCCAGCGGGGGACAGGCCACCTATAATTCACCCCTCCACTTT
CASGGQATYNSPLHF
>-|TRBV9|-|TRBJ2-5
TGTGCCAGCAGCGTATCGCCCCTCCAGCGGGAAGAGACCCAGTACTTC
CASSVSPLQREETQYF
>-|TRBV5-6|-|TRBJ1-1
TGTGCCAGCAGCTTCCGAGGTATTAAAACTGAAGCTTTCTTT
CASSFRGIKTEAFF
>-|TRBV18|-|TRBJ1-4
TGTGCCAGCTCACCACCTATGGGGTCTAATGAAAAACTGTTTTTT
CASSPPMGSNEKLFF
>-|TRBV5-1|-|TRBJ1-1
TGCGCCAGCAGCTTGGTCCCAACAGGAGGAGGGAACACTGAAGCTTTCTTT
CASSLVPTGGGNTEAFF
>TRBD1|TRBV3-1/TRBV3-2|-|TRBJ2-2
TGTGCCAGCAGCCAAGGGGACAGGGACACCGGGGAGCTGTTTTTT
CASSQGDRDTGELFF
>-|TRBV19|-|TRBJ1-1
TGTGCCAGTAATGGGGGTTGGACTGAAGCTTTCTTT
CASNGGWTEAFF
>TRBD2|TRBV11-3|-|TRBJ2-3
TGTGCCAGCAGCTCGCCACTAGCGGGGGCCCCAGATACGCAGTATTTT
CASSSPLAGAPDTQYF
>-|TRBV12-3/TRBV12-4|-|TRBJ2-7
TGTGCCAGCAGGGCCGACAGCTCCTACGAGCAGTACTTC
CASRADSSYEQYF
>TRBD2|TRBV3-1/TRBV3-2|-|TRBJ2-3
TGTGCCAGCAGCCAAGGGAGGAGGCTAGCGGGGGCAGATACGCAGTATTTT
CASSQGRRLAGADTQYF
>-|TRBV3-1/TRBV3-2|-|TRBJ2-3
TGTGCCAGCAGCCAAGATCTCCCAGATACGCAGTATTTT
CASSQDLPDTQYF
>TRBD2|TRBV28|once|TRBJ2-3
TGTGCCAGCGGTAGCGGGGGGACTAGCACAGATACGCAGTATTTT
CASGSGGTSTDTQYF
>-|TRBV18|-|TRBJ1-4
TGTGCCAGCTCACCCGGGGAGGAAGAAAAACTGTTTTTT
CASSPGEEEKLFF
>TRBD1|TRBV10-2|-|TRBJ1-2
TGCGCCAGCAGTGAGACCGGGACAGGGGCACGCTACACCTTC
CASSETGTGARYTF
>-|TRBV3-1/TRBV3-2|once|TRBJ2-3
TGTGCCAGCAGCCACAGTTTGAACACAGATACGCAGTATTTT
CASSHSLNTDTQYF
>-|TRBV10-1|-|TRBJ1-2
TGCGCCAGCAGTGGAATTGGTGCTTGGACGACGTATGGCTACACCTTC
CASSGIGAWTTYGYTF
>-|TRBV19|once|TRBJ2-7
TGTGCCAGTAGTGGTCAGAGCTCCTACGAGCAGTACTTC
CASSGQSSYEQYF
>TRBD1|TRBV27|-|TRBJ2-7
TGTGCCAGCAGTTTATCGACAGGGATGAACGAGCAGTACTTC
CASSLSTGMNEQYF
>TRBD1|TRBV4-1|-|TRBJ1-5
TGCGCCAGCAGCCAAACAGGGGGCCTGAGCAATCAGCCCCAGCATTTT
CASSQTGGLSNQPQHF
>-|TRBV18|-|TRBJ1-1
TGTGCCAGCTCACCACCGAACAGGGCCCTCCCGGACACTGAAGCTTTCTTT
CASSPPNRALPDTEAFF
>-|TRBV5-1|-|TRBJ1-3
TGCGCCAGCAGCTTAACTCCAGTGGGGGGAAACACCATATATTTT
CASSLTPVGGNTIYF
>-|TRBV2|-|TRBJ2-5
TGTGCCAGCAGTGACCAGGGTGAGGGGGCCCAGTACTTC
CASSDQGEGAQYF
>-|TRBV3-1/TRBV3-2|-|TRBJ1-3
TGTGCCAGCAGCCCCCAGACTCTGGAATACACCATATATTTT
CASSPQTLEYTIYF
>-|TRBV30|few|TRBJ1-1
TGTGCCTGGAGTGTATGGGCAGGGGTGGATGCTTTCTTT
CAWSVWAGVDAFF
>-|TRBV5-1|-|TRBJ2-5
TGCGCCAGCAGCCCTGGTACACTCGCCTCCCAAGAGACCCAGTACTTC
CASSPGTLASQETQYF
>TRBD2|TRBV5-1|few|TRBJ2-3
TGCGCCAGCAGGTCCGGACTAGCGGGAGATACAGATACGCAGTATTTT
CASRSGLAGDTDTQYF
>TRBD2|TRBV6-6|-|TRBJ2-5
TGTGCCAGCAGTCCCCGGGGATTAGCGGGAGGGATAGAGACCCAGTACTTC
CASSPRGLAGGIETQYF
>-|TRBV11-2|-|TRBJ2-1
TGTGCCAGCAGCGCTTGGGGAAGACACTACAATGAGCAGTTCTTC
CASSAWGRHYNEQFF
>-|TRBV2|-|TRBJ1-5
TGTGCCAGCAGTGAAGCGCTTCGACAGGCTACTAGCAATCAGCCCCAGCATTTT
CASSEALRQATSNQPQHF
>-|TRBV27|-|TRBJ1-5
TGTGCCAGCCGCACCAGGGAAGGTAATCAGCCCCAGCATTTT
CASRTREGNQPQHF
>-|TRBV30|-|TRBJ2-7
TGTGCCTGGAGTCCCCCCTCTAGCGCCCGTGACGAGCAGTACTTC
CAWSPPSSARDEQYF
>-|TRBV10-3|-|TRBJ1-6
TGTGCCATCAGTGAAGGGACACGAGCTTCACCCCTCCACTTT
CAISEGTRASPLHF